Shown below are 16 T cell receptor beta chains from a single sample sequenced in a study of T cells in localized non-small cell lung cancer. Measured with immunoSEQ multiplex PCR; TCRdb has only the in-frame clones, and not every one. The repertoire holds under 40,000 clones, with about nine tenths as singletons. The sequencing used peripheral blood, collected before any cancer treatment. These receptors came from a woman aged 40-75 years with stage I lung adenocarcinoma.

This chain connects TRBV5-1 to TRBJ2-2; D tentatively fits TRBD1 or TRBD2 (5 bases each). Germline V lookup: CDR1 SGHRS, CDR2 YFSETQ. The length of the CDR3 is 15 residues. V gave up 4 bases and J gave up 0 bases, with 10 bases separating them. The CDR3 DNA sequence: TGCGCCAGCAGCCTTGGGACCTCGAACACCGGGGAGCTGTTTTTT. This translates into CASSLGTSNTGELFF.

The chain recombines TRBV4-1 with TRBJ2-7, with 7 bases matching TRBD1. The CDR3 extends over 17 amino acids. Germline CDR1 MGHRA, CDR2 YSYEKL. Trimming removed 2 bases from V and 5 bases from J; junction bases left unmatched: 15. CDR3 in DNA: TGCGCCAGCAGCCAAAGATCGGCCCGACAGGGTGGGGACGAGCAGTACTTC. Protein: CASSQRSARQGGDEQYF.

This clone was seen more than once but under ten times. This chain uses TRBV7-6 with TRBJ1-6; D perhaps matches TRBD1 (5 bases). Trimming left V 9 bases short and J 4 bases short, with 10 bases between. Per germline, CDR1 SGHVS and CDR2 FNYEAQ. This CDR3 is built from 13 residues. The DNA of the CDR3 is TGTGCCAGTTCAGACAGATATAATTCACCCCTCCACTTT. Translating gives CASSDRYNSPLHF.

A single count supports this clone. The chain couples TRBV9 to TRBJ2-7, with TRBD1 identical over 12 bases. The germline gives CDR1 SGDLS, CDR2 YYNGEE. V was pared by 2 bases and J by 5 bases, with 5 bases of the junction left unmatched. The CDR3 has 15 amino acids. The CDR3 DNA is TGTGCCAGCAGCGTCGGGACAGGGGGCATGAACGAGCAGTACTTC. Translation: CASSVGTGGMNEQYF.

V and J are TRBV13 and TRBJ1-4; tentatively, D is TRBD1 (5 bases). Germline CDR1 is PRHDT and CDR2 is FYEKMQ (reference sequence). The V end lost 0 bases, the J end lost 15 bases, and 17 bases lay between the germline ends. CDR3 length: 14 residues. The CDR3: CASSLGMRDGDLFF. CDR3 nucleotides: TGTGCCAGCAGCTTAGGCATGAGGGACGGAGATTTGTTTTTT.

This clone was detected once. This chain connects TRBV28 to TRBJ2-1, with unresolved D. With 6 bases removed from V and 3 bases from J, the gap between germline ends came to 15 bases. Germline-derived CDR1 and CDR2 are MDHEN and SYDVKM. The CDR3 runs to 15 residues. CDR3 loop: CASRARVAIYNEQFF. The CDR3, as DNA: TGTGCCAGCAGAGCTCGAGTAGCAATCTACAATGAGCAGTTCTTC.

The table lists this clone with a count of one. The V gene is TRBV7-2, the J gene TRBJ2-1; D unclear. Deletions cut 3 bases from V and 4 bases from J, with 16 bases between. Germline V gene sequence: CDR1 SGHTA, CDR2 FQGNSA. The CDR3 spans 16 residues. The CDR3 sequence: CASSFIPRTSYNEQFF. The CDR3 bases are TGTGCCAGCAGCTTCATTCCCAGGACCTCGTACAATGAGCAGTTCTTC.

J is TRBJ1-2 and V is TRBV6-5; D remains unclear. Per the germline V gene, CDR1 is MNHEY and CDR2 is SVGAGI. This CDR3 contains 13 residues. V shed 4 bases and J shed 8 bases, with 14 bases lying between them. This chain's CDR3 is CASSLRGFSGYTF. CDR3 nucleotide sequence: TGTGCCAGCAGTTTACGGGGTTTTAGCGGCTACACCTTC.

CDR3 protein: CASSAVPDTQYF. CDR3 nucleotides: TGTGCCAGCAGCGCCGTACCTGATACGCAGTATTTT. J is TRBJ2-3 and V is TRBV11-3; D unclear. The V end was cut by 5 bases, the J end by 6 bases, with 9 bases between. The CDR3 contains 12 residues. From germline, CDR1 is SGHNT and CDR2 YENEEA. Full variable domain (outside the CDR3, taken from reference TRBV11-3 and TRBJ2-3): EAGVVQSPRYKIIEKKQPVAFWCNPISGHNTLYWYLQNLGQGPELLIRYENEEAVDDSQLPKDRFSAERLKGVDSTLKIQPAELGDSAVYLCASSAVPDTQYFGPGTRLTVL.

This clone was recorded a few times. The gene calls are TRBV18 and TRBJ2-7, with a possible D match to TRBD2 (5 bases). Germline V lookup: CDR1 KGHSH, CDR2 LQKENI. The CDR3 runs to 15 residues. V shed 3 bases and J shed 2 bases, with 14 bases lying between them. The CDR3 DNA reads TGTGCCAGCTCACCGGACGGGGTGAGGGCCTACGAGCAGTACTTC. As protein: CASSPDGVRAYEQYF.

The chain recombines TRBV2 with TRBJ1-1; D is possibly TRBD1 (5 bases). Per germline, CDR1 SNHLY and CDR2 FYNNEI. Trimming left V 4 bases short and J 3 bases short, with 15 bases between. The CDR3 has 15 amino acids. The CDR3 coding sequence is TGTGCCAGCAGTGGAATCAATCCCAGGGACACTGAAGCTTTCTTT. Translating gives CASSGINPRDTEAFF. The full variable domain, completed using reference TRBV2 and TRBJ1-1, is EPEVTQTPSHQVTQMGQEVILRCVPISNHLYFYWYRQILGQKVEFLVSFYNNEISEKSEIFDDQFSVERPDGSNFTLKIRSTKLEDSAMYFCASSGINPRDTEAFFGQGTRLTVV.

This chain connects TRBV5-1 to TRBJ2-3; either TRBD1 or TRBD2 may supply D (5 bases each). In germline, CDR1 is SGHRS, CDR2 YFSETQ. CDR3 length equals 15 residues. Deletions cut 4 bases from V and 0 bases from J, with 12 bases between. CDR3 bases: TGCGCCAGCAGCGCCACTTGGGGGAGCACAGATACGCAGTATTTT. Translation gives CASSATWGSTDTQYF.

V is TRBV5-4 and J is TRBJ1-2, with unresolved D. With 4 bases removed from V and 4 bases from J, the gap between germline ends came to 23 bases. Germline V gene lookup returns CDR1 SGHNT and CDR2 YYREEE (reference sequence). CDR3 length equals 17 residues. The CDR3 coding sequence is TGTGCCAGCAGCCACATTTTATTTAGGGAGGTTGGCTATGGCTACACCTTC. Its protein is CASSHILFREVGYGYTF.

CDR3 DNA sequence: TGTGCCACCAGCAGAGCCAGGACAGAAACCTACGAGCAGTACTTC. Translated, it gives CATSRARTETYEQYF. The V gene is TRBV15, the J gene TRBJ2-7, with D possibly TRBD1 on 6 matching bases. V lost 1 base and J 2 bases, leaving 12 bases between the germline ends. CDR1 and CDR2 from the germline V gene are LNHNV and YYDKDF (reference sequence). The CDR3 is 15 amino acids.

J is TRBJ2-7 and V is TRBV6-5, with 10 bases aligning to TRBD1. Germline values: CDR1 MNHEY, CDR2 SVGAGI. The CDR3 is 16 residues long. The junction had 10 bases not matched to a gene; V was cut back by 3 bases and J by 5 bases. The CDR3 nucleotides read TGTGCCAGCAGTTATAGTGTGTGGGACAGGGGCGACGAGCAGTACTTC. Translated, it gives CASSYSVWDRGDEQYF.

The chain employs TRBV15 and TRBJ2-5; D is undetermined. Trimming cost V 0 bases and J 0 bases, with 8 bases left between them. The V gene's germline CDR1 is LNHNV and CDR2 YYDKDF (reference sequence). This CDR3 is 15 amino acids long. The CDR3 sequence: CATSREIWDQETQYF. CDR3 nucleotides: TGTGCCACCAGCAGAGAAATCTGGGACCAAGAGACCCAGTACTTC.